The 3 T cell receptor beta chains below were found in one sample sequenced in a study of shared clonotypes between healthy human individuals. Some clones are missing from TCRdb's copy, which holds only in-frame ones; the method was immunoSEQ multiplex PCR. The repertoire holds 950,000 to 1,300,000 clones, more than 65% seen once, with roughly 1.5% in the top ten. The sequencing input was memory CD4+ T cells sorted from blood. The subset: CD45RA-negative fraction. The receptors shown here come from a man aged 18-30 years in good health.

This chain uses TRBV28 with TRBJ2-1; 11 bases match TRBD2. From germline, CDR1 is MDHEN and CDR2 SYDVKM. The CDR3 has 16 amino acids. The junction had 10 bases not matched to a gene; V was cut back by 7 bases and J by 5 bases. CDR3 DNA sequence: TGTGCCAGCACGGATCCGGCTAGCGGGGGGAACAATGAGCAGTTCTTC. It encodes CASTDPASGGNNEQFF.

This chain links TRBV5-4 with TRBJ2-4, with D tentatively TRBD2 (6 bases). Trimming left V 3 bases short and J 2 bases short, with 9 bases between. The CDR3 extends over 14 amino acids. The germline V gene has CDR1 SGHNT and CDR2 YYREEE (reference sequence). The CDR3 here is CASSWGTSKNIQYF. In nucleotides, the CDR3 is TGTGCCAGCAGCTGGGGGACTTCCAAAAACATTCAGTACTTC.

This clone has just a few counts. The chain is built from TRBV30 and TRBJ1-1, with a tentative D call TRBD1 (5 bases). Germline CDR1 and CDR2: GTSNPN and SVGIG (reference sequence). Between the trimmed V and J ends, which lost 2 bases and 6 bases, there was a span of 13 bases. This CDR3 region has 13 residues. CDR3 sequence reads: CAWSLGLGAEAFF. CDR3 nucleotide sequence: TGTGCCTGGAGTCTGGGGTTGGGGGCTGAAGCTTTCTTT.